This T cell receptor (beta chain) was obtained from a study of blood T cell repertoires in COVID-19 (dated by TCRdb to 2020 to 2022). Regarding the research as a whole: Samples from collaborators originated in the United States, Italy and Spain and spanned both the acute and convalescent phases of COVID-19. Where available, HLA class I and class II types were obtained from metadata supplied by the sample provider rather than from assay-based typing. A de-identified subject ID, COVID-19 status, age in years and sex were almost always included in the sample metadata. The material from the prospective study consisted of cDNA or gDNA derived from T cells, B-cell-depleted T cells, or PBMCs. Subjects who had been exposed to COVID-19, were actively infected with it, or had recovered from it provided the deeply sampled blood TCRbeta repertoires that made up the dataset. Samples came from the ongoing ImmuneRACE study (first 160 participants) plus 1,254 subjects from 6 global collaborators. A freely available public database, intended as a resource for researchers studying the immune response to SARS-CoV-2, is where the repertoires were released. Broader findings and caveats from the paper: The quantity of clinical and demographic metadata differed by source and by participant and was supplied without curation.

TCRbeta CDR3 regions were amplified from genomic DNA using the immunoSEQ Assay, a bias-controlled multiplex PCR. Processing in the source paper ran as follows. Within the assay, amplification of reference gene primers was used to estimate how many nucleated cells each sample contained. To quantify the absolute abundance of each unique TCRbeta CDR3 rearrangement, sequence reads were collapsed and filtered. Productive Simpson clonality was computed per sample as the square root of Simpson's diversity index over productive rearrangements. TCRdb carries this immuneACCESS record with in-frame sequences only. Its versions omit some clonotypes, under half of them owing to an unresolved V gene in the studies checked, with the rest unexplained. V and J calls and clone size are those listed in that table; D and trimming were worked out from the DNA. For this sample the table gives fewer than 250,000 clones, of which 92% were detected only once. The top ten clones comprise more than 0.8% of the sample.

In Seattle, one collaborating source enrolled patients while the infection was active and tracked those patients longitudinally over the course of disease. Each collaborating institution followed its own protocols to collect whole blood in K2EDTA tubes. For TCRbeta analysis, collaborators shipped samples as frozen whole blood, isolated PBMCs, or DNA extracted from either of those sample types. To note about this clone: Its antigen is currently not known. Base qualities are missing; no much larger clone stands one base away.

The CDR3 measures 15 amino acids from cysteine to phenylalanine. Only CDR3 DNA remains: 45 bases, in frame from the first base. The CDR1 and CDR2 encoded by the germline V gene are SGDLS and YYNGEE. V trim: 4 bases; J trim: 3 bases; unmatched bases: 9. The receptor's source is a young man with COVID-19, enrolled during active disease. This chain is built from TRBV9 and TRBJ1-2; a stretch of 7 junction bases matches TRBD1. Sequences were obtained from peripheral blood. Here the CDR3 is given as CASSPRLGTDYGYTF. The DNA sequence is as follows: TGTGCCAGCAGCCCCCGGTTAGGGACAGACTATGGCTACACCTTC.